This is a list of T cell receptor beta chains from one sample in a study of blood T cell repertoires in COVID-19. Only in-frame clones appear in the TCRdb table, and some are missing; sequencing was by immunoSEQ multiplex PCR. Among 170,000 or so clones listed, roughly 90% were seen once. Sequences were obtained from peripheral blood. Receptor source: a man in his fifties with acute or convalescent COVID-19. The CDR3 runs from the conserved cysteine through the conserved F or W. Each record gives: J gene, V gene, clone size, D gene, CDR3 protein, CDR3 DNA. D genes are given only for firm matches. Clone size is shown for a subset of rows, as once, few, many or a class of expanded clone.

>TRBJ2-2|TRBV19|NA|NA
CASILLDTGELFF
TGTGCCAGTATCCTGCTAGACACCGGGGAGCTGTTTTTT
>TRBJ2-1|TRBV2|NA|TRBD1
CASRTPRDRANEQFF
TGTGCCAGCAGGACCCCACGGGACAGGGCCAATGAGCAGTTCTTC
>TRBJ2-1|TRBV7-9|NA|NA
CASSVTRVGDEQFF
TGTGCCAGCAGCGTCACTAGAGTCGGCGATGAGCAGTTCTTC
>TRBJ2-3|TRBV5-1|NA|TRBD1
CASSPGQHTDTQYF
TGCGCCAGCAGCCCGGGACAGCATACAGATACGCAGTATTTT
>TRBJ2-7|TRBV27|NA|NA
CASSSRQAGLSSYEQYF
TGTGCCAGCAGTTCCAGGCAGGCGGGCCTAAGCTCCTACGAGCAGTACTTC
>TRBJ1-5|TRBV27|NA|TRBD1
CASSVDRGSQPQHF
TGTGCCAGCAGTGTGGACAGGGGCAGTCAGCCCCAGCATTTT
>TRBJ1-1|TRBV11-3|NA|NA
CASSLAGSGTEAFF
TGTGCCAGCAGCTTAGCGGGTTCAGGGACTGAAGCTTTCTTT
>TRBJ2-3|TRBV27|NA|TRBD1
CASSPWTGNTDTQYF
TGTGCCAGCAGCCCCTGGACAGGGAACACAGATACGCAGTATTTT
>TRBJ2-5|TRBV5-1|NA|TRBD1
CASSWDRVETQYF
TGCGCCAGCAGTTGGGACAGGGTAGAGACCCAGTACTTC
>TRBJ1-1|TRBV9|NA|NA
CASSAGGGRNTEAFF
TGTGCCAGCAGCGCAGGCGGGGGGCGGAATACTGAAGCTTTCTTT
>TRBJ2-7|TRBV6-1|once|NA
CASSEPTDSYEQYF
TGTGCCAGCAGTGAACCGACTGACAGCTACGAGCAGTACTTC
>TRBJ1-4|TRBV28|NA|TRBD1
CASSRTGGGEKLFF
TGTGCCAGCTCTAGGACAGGGGGTGGTGAAAAACTGTTTTTT
>TRBJ2-1|TRBV10-3|NA|NA
CAISDSSNEQFF
TGTGCCATTTCCGACAGCTCCAATGAGCAGTTCTTC
>TRBJ2-5|TRBV7-2|NA|TRBD1
CASSFQGARETQYF
TGTGCCAGCAGCTTCCAGGGGGCGCGGGAGACCCAGTACTTC
>TRBJ2-3|TRBV6-1|NA|NA
CASSDTGYGRTDTQYF
TGTGCCAGCAGTGATACAGGATACGGGAGAACAGATACGCAGTATTTT
>TRBJ1-1|TRBV5-1|NA|TRBD1
CASSDRGRGTEAFF
TGCGCCAGCAGCGACAGGGGACGGGGCACTGAAGCTTTCTTT
>TRBJ1-5|TRBV6-2/TRBV6-3|NA|NA
CASSSGTLSNQPQHF
TGTGCCAGCAGTTCCGGGACACTTAGCAATCAGCCCCAGCATTTT
>TRBJ2-5|TRBV5-1|NA|TRBD2
CASSFVTSGTSETQYF
TGCGCCAGCAGCTTTGTGACTAGCGGGACATCAGAGACCCAGTACTTC
>TRBJ1-6|TRBV10-3|NA|NA
CAISETNGSPLHF
TGTGCCATCAGTGAGACTAATGGTTCACCCCTCCACTTT
>TRBJ1-5|TRBV19|NA|NA
CASSIQQGEYQPQHF
TGTGCCAGTAGTATACAACAGGGTGAATATCAGCCCCAGCATTTT
>TRBJ2-3|TRBV5-1|NA|TRBD2
CASSSAPATSGGITDTQYF
TGCGCCAGCAGCTCAGCCCCTGCGACTAGCGGGGGGATCACAGATACGCAGTATTTT
>TRBJ2-2|TRBV19|NA|NA
CASSIQADTGELFF
TGTGCCAGTAGTATACAAGCTGACACCGGGGAGCTGTTTTTT
>TRBJ1-6|TRBV27|NA|TRBD1
CASSRTVLGGGNSPLHF
TGTGCCAGCAGTAGGACCGTTCTAGGGGGCGGGAATTCACCCCTCCACTTT
>TRBJ2-6|TRBV27|NA|NA
CASSQGGPTSGANVLTF
TGTGCCAGCAGCCAGGGAGGCCCGACCTCTGGGGCCAACGTCCTGACTTTC
>TRBJ1-1|TRBV7-9|NA|NA
CATVQGEAFF
TGTGCCACCGTACAGGGTGAAGCTTTCTTT
>TRBJ2-3|TRBV28|once|TRBD2
CASRSGLAGGSTDTQYF
TGTGCCAGCAGGTCGGGACTAGCGGGGGGGAGCACAGATACGCAGTATTTT
>TRBJ2-5|TRBV4-2|NA|TRBD2
CASSRAGGRETQYF
TGTGCCAGCAGCCGGGCGGGGGGGCGCGAGACCCAGTACTTC
>TRBJ2-2|TRBV19|NA|TRBD2
CASSRRAAGGPGELFF
TGTGCCAGTAGCCGCCGGGCAGCGGGGGGGCCCGGGGAGCTGTTTTTT
>TRBJ1-6|TRBV27|NA|TRBD1
CASSYRQGRNSPLHF
TGTGCCAGCAGTTACCGACAGGGTCGAAATTCACCCCTCCACTTT
>TRBJ2-3|TRBV6-1|NA|NA
CASSELGATDTQYF
TGTGCCAGCAGTGAATTAGGGGCCACAGATACGCAGTATTTT
>TRBJ2-2|TRBV6-2/TRBV6-3|few|TRBD1
CASSKFDRVSGELFF
TGTGCCAGCAGCAAATTCGACAGGGTTAGCGGGGAGCTGTTTTTT
>TRBJ2-3|TRBV30|NA|NA
CAWSLGADTQYF
TGTGCCTGGAGTCTAGGGGCAGATACGCAGTATTTT
>TRBJ2-3|TRBV5-1|NA|TRBD2
CASSLGTSGGVSTDTQYF
TGCGCCAGCAGCCTCGGGACTAGCGGGGGGGTTAGCACAGATACGCAGTATTTT
>TRBJ1-3|TRBV11-2|NA|NA
CASSFDDTGSGNTIYF
TGTGCCAGCAGCTTCGACGACACCGGCTCTGGAAACACCATATATTTT
>TRBJ1-2|TRBV20-1|NA|TRBD1
CSAVDRVTSCF
TGCAGTGCTGTGGACAGGGTTACCTCTTGTTTC
>TRBJ2-2|TRBV5-1|NA|NA
CASSLEGSGELFF
TGCGCCAGCAGCTTGGAGGGGTCCGGGGAGCTGTTTTTT
>TRBJ1-5|TRBV28|NA|TRBD1
CASRPDRGGQPQHF
TGTGCCAGCAGACCCGACAGGGGAGGACAGCCCCAGCATTTT
>TRBJ1-2|TRBV5-8|few|NA
CASSLKGQSLGGYTF
TGTGCCAGCAGCTTGAAAGGACAGTCTTTAGGAGGCTACACCTTC
>TRBJ1-2|TRBV30|NA|TRBD1
CAWSVVGQGVYGYTF
TGTGCCTGGAGTGTAGTCGGACAGGGGGTCTATGGCTACACCTTC
>TRBJ2-2|TRBV7-3|few|NA
CASSPDSSTGELFF
TGTGCCAGCAGCCCTGACAGTTCCACGGGGGAGCTGTTTTTT
>TRBJ2-2|TRBV27|NA|NA
CASSLYGSGELFF
TGTGCCAGCAGTCTATATGGCTCCGGGGAGCTGTTTTTT
>TRBJ2-7|TRBV10-1|NA|TRBD1
CASSRDRGGEQYF
TGCGCCAGCAGTCGGGACAGGGGAGGCGAGCAGTACTTC